A selection of T cell receptor beta chains follows, all from one sample in a study of CD8 T cells in ankylosing spondylitis. From the 5' RACE reads, TCRdb called clonotypes with MiXCR, one entry per CDR3 protein. This table holds 230,000 or so distinct CDR3 sequences, roughly 25% found once. The source material was blood, either unsorted or a sorted T cell fraction (not recorded which). Receptors were obtained from a male donor with ankylosing spondylitis or in good health (not recorded which). The conserved cysteine and the conserved F or W are not part of the CDR3 here. The order of the fields is CDR3 protein, V gene, J gene.

CDR3: ASSLIGPRSGGYT
V: TRBV12-3/TRBV12-4
J: TRBJ1-2

CDR3: SARDPGTGWYEQY
V: TRBV20-1
J: TRBJ2-7

CDR3: ASSEGRRGPYEQY
V: TRBV2
J: TRBJ2-7

CDR3: ASSPGHFQETQY
V: TRBV7-3
J: TRBJ2-5

CDR3: ASSLLRAFNQPQH
V: TRBV7-3
J: TRBJ1-5

CDR3: SARYWGGNIQY
V: TRBV20-1
J: TRBJ2-4

CDR3: ASSRLPGTSGGMGSSYEQY
V: TRBV2
J: TRBJ2-7

CDR3: ASSVGPSGWSTDTQY
V: TRBV9
J: TRBJ2-3

CDR3: ASSRRDTTLRVQY
V: TRBV6-1
J: TRBJ2-7

CDR3: ASSLSGGPRNEQF
V: TRBV3-1
J: TRBJ2-1

CDR3: ATPPLAGGPYNEQF
V: TRBV6-4
J: TRBJ2-1